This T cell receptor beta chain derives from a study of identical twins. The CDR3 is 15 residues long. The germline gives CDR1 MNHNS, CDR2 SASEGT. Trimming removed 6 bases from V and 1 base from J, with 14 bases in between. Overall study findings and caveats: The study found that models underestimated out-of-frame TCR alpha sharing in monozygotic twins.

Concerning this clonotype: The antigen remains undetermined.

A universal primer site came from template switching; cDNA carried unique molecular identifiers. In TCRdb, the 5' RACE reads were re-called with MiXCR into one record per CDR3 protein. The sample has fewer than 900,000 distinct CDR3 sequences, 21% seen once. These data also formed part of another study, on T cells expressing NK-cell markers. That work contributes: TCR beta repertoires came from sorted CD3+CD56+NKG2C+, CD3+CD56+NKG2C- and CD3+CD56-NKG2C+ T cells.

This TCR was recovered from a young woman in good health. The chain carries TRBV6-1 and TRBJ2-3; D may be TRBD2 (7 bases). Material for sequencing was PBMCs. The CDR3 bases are TGTGCCAGCAGCCCCGCGGGGGCTGGCACAGATACGCAGTATTTT. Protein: CASSPAGAGTDTQYF.